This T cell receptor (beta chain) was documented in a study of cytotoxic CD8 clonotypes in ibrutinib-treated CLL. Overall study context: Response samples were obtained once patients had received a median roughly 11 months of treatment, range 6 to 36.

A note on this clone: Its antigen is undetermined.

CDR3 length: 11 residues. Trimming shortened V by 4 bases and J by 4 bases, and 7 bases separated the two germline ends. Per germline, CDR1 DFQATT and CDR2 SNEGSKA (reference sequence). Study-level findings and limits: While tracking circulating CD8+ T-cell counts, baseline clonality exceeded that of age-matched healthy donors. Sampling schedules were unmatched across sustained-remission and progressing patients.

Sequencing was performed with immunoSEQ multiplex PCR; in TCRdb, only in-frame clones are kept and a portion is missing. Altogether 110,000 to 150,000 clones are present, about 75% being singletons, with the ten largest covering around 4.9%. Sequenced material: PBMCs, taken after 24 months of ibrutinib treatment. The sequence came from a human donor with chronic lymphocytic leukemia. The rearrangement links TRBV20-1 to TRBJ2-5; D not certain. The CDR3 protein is CSATWGETQYF. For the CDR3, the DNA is TGCAGTGCTACCTGGGGAGAGACCCAGTACTTC.